The next 3 T cell receptor beta chains were all read from a single sample in a study of CD8+CD57+ T cells in acquired aplastic anemia. Patients chosen for sequencing had shown CD8+CD57+ cell expansion by flow cytometry. According to the study, genomic DNA was the template for TCR beta VDJ and CDR3 profiling. MiXCR, run by TCRdb on the reads, gives a single entry per CDR3 protein. Seen here are roughly 290,000 distinct CDR3 sequences, approximately 58% observed once, and the top ten hold roughly 1.2%. The material sequenced was sorted CD4+, CD8+, or CD8+CD57+ T cells (not recorded which) from PBMCs. All receptors come from a human donor with aplastic anemia.

In its sample, this clonotype was seen many times. This sequence joins TRBV2 and TRBJ2-4; D gene unclear. The CDR3 covers 15 residues. CDR1 and CDR2 from the germline V gene are SNHLY and FYNNEI. The V and J ends lost 4 bases and 0 bases respectively, with 10 bases between them. The CDR3 loop reads CASSGQLLAKNIQYF. The CDR3 region has the DNA TGTGCCAGCAGTGGACAACTCCTAGCCAAAAACATTCAGTACTTC.

This clonotype was recorded once. This chain links TRBV20-1 with TRBJ2-7, with 9 bases lining up with TRBD1. Germline CDR1 is DFQATT and CDR2 is SNEGSKA (reference sequence). The V and J ends lost 0 bases and 6 bases, in that order; junction bases with no gene match: 9. The CDR3 contains 15 residues. CDR3 nucleotides: TGCAGTGCTAGAGAAGGAACAGGGGGCTACTTCGAGCAGTACTTC. It specifies CSAREGTGGYFEQYF.

The V and J genes are TRBV27 and TRBJ2-1; 10 nucleotides match TRBD1. In germline, CDR1 is MNHEY, CDR2 SMNVEV (reference sequence). V lost 6 bases, J lost 14 bases, and 10 bases stayed unmatched. The CDR3 sequence is 13 residues long. The CDR3 is CASSQKDRGRKFF. The CDR3 DNA is TGTGCCAGCAGCCAAAAAGACAGGGGGCGAAAGTTCTTC.